This TCR beta chain was obtained from a study of shared clonotypes between healthy human individuals (dated by TCRdb to 2018 to 2020). At the level of the whole study: The cohort included three men and a couple of women between 18 and 49 years of age. For each donor, CD4 naive and CD4 memory were each run on three plates, CD8 naive on two plates, and CD8 memory on one plate. To estimate repertoire size and how much clonotypes are shared between individuals, the study performed deep sequencing of blood TCR repertoires from a few healthy adults. To increase sequencing depth and limit assay-specific biases, TCR repertoire library preparation and sequencing were carried out by different laboratories using diverse techniques. Per donor, leukapheresis produced somewhere between about 0.94 and 9.5 billion PBMCs. Findings and caveats that apply to the study as a whole: Naive subsets generally had larger estimated clonotype richness than memory subsets. Because the study included only a small number of donors, the genetic and exposure-history diversity represented was limited. Based on pairwise subsampling, the degree of clonotype sharing among donors was expected to be affected by sequencing depth. Even with the large sequencing depth, rarefaction of the sorted-subset datasets indicated that sequencing was incomplete. Sampling was limited to blood, and TCR repertoires in tissue likely differ from TCR repertoires in blood. Compared with non-shared clonotypes, clonotypes shared by all four sorted-subset donors had higher generation probabilities. Across a handful of donors, about 4.5% of naive CD4, approximately 3.5% of naive CD8, under 2.5% of memory CD4, and approximately 0.4% of memory CD8 clonotypes were shared.

As concerns this clone: The antigen this receptor binds is unknown. No clone much larger than this one lies a single base away; base qualities are absent.

Using the deep immunoSEQ assay, TCR CDR3 regions were amplified from genomic DNA by multiplex PCR. Extracted genomic DNA from each cell subset was spread evenly across all wells of several immunoSEQ 96-well plates, with each plate serving as a replicate. Each replicate PCR for sorted subsets received roughly 0.2 ug genomic DNA, equal to tens of thousands of T cell genomes. The purified libraries were quantified using a Qubit 3.0 fluorometer, sized with a Bioanalyzer 2100, and then quantified again using the KAPA Library Quantification kit. Every immunoSEQ 96-well plate was sequenced on a dedicated single-read 150-cycle Illumina NextSeq 550 flow cell. On the authors' methods: The immunoSEQ output contained only junctional sequences without quality scores, so filtering could not match that applied to full-length reads. Sequences were annotated with PyIR, a Python wrapper for IgBLAST v1.9, using IMGT germline references to assign V/J genes and CDR3. Any read was removed if the V/J assignment was weak (E-value above 1e-6), the CDR3 was missing, or the read contained stop codons, out-of-frame junctions, or ambiguous translated residues. A V3J clonotype was defined by an identical inferred V gene, J gene, and CDR3 amino acid sequence. The percentage overlap between two repertoires was calculated by dividing the number of shared unique clonotypes by the size of the smaller repertoire. RTK rarefaction, the Chao1 estimator, and Recon v2.1 estimates of unobserved clonotypes were used to assess repertoire richness. Generation probabilities were computed with OLGA for all TCRbeta clonotypes obtained by the gDNA method from a handful of donors. Imported from immuneACCESS, the table was reduced by TCRdb to in-frame sequences with V and J called. These copies leave out some clones; in studies compared against another copy, an unresolved V gene accounts for under half, and the cause of the remainder is not known. Clone size and V and J calls were adopted from that table, with D and trimming inferred from the DNA. Counted in this sample were about 580,000 clones; roughly 98% of them appeared once. The top ten clonotypes cover 0.3% of the sample.

CD8 naive samples were CD45RO-negative cells positively selected for CCR7, giving a CD45RA+CCR7+ population that excluded TemRA cells. Healthy HIV-negative adults with no recently reported acute infections or vaccinations were included as donors. Only Caucasian adults living in Nashville, Tennessee, USA were represented among the donors. Blood was collected by leukapheresis, and PBMCs were isolated by Ficoll-Histopaque density gradient centrifugation and then cryopreserved in liquid nitrogen vapor phase. Analytical flow cytometry was used to check the purity and quantity of each magnetically sorted T cell population. Genomic DNA was isolated from each sorted fraction and quantified by UV absorbance on a Nanodrop 2000c. The sample taken for sequencing was naive CD8+ T cells sorted from blood. The cell subset or site label here, explained by the study, means: CD45RA+CCR7+. The clonotype was recovered from a man between 25 and 39 years old in good health.

The DNA reads as follows: TGCAGCGTTGAAGGCGGGGAAGTCCGCATGAACACTGAAGCTTTCTTT. It translates to CSVEGGEVRMNTEAFF. The V and J genes are TRBV29-1 and TRBJ1-1; no D gene is confidently identified. Taken from the germline V gene, the CDR1 and CDR2 loops are SQVTM and ANQGSEA. V loses 1 base, J loses 0 bases, and the germline ends lie 15 bases apart. The cysteine opens and the phenylalanine closes a CDR3 of 16 amino acids. Only the CDR3 part of the read is kept: 48 bases, read in frame from the first base.